This T cell receptor beta chain emerged from a study of tumour-infiltrating T cells in Burkitt lymphoma. Overall study: Patients covered every epidemiological subtype of Burkitt lymphoma. Survival, overall and progression-free, tracked with productive clonality. Overall study findings and caveats: Many Burkitt lymphoma patients shared several public clonotypes.

Clones were read by immunoSEQ multiplex PCR, and TCRdb kept only the in-frame ones, dropping some. The repertoire holds 1,500 to 2,000 clones, 17% seen once, with approximately 13% in the top ten. Trimming at V came to 5 bases and at J to 10 bases, leaving 8 bases not matched to a gene. Germline CDR1 and CDR2: SNHLY and FYNNEI. The CDR3 runs to 14 residues. This clone was detected a few times. Its antigen remains unidentified. The rearrangement links TRBV2 to TRBJ2-1; 10 bases are shared with TRBD1. Sequencing was carried out using tumor tissue. The sequence was collected from a human donor with Burkitt lymphoma. CDR3 residues: CASSRGQGMEEQFF. In DNA form, the CDR3 reads TGTGCCAGCAGTAGGGGACAGGGGATGGAGGAGCAGTTCTTC.